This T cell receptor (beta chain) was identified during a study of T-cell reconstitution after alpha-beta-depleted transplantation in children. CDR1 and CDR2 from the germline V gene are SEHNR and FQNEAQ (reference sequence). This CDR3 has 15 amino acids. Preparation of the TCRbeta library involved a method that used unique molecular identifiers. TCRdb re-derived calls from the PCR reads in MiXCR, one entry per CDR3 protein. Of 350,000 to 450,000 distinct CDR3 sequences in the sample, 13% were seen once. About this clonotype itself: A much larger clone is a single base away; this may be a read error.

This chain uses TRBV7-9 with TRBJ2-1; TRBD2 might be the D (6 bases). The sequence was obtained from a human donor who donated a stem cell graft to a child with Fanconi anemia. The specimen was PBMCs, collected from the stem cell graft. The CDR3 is CASSPALAEKNGQFF. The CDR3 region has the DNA TGTGCCAGCAGCCCCGCACTAGCAGAAAAGAATGGGCAGTTCTTC.